This T cell receptor (beta chain) emerged from a study of persistence of HIV-infected CD4 T cells. Broader study findings: CMV- and Gag-responding cells had lower TCRbeta richness than CD3/CD28-responding cells.

Trimming cost V 7 bases and J 1 base, with 10 bases left between them. The CDR3 loop spans 12 amino acids. Germline loops: CDR1 GTSNPN, CDR2 SVGIG (reference sequence). Cells were stimulated with overlapping HIV-1 Gag 15-mer peptides. Sorting of responding CD4+ T cells relied on upregulated CD40 ligand together with CD69. Donors had undetectable plasma HIV-1 RNA, under 50 copies/mL, for 4+ years. A roughly 20-hour stimulation of CD8-depleted PBMCs used anti-CD28/CD49d costimulation, CD40-blocking antibody and enfuvirtide. This was the immunoSEQ version 4 assay in survey mode. The assay was immunoSEQ multiplex PCR, and TCRdb's table has in-frame clones only and misses some. The sample has about 20,000 clones; 55% to 65% are singletons. This clone was detected only once. What it binds is not known.

This rearrangement joins TRBV30 to TRBJ1-1; D ambiguous. This clonotype originated in an adult woman with HIV who was CMV-seropositive. The sequencing used CD4+ T cells sorted from PBMCs after 18-hour stimulation, collected from a patient who received antiretroviral therapy. CDR3 sequence: CALDGANTEAFF. The CDR3 DNA follows: TGTGCCTTGGACGGAGCGAACACTGAAGCTTTCTTT.